Each of the 23 T cell receptor beta chains below was sequenced from the same sample in a study of cytomegalovirus exposure and HLA in healthy donors. It was with 60 Vbeta and 13 Jbeta primers that the PCR ran. Libraries were prepared by immunoSEQ multiplex PCR; TCRdb keeps only in-frame clonotypes and omits some of them. The profile shows some 150,000 clones, roughly 70% of them singletons. Specimen: PBMCs. Receptors originate from a woman aged 25 to 45 in good health and CMV-seronegative.

This chain uses TRBV20-1 with TRBJ1-4, with no clear D. The V gene's germline CDR1 is DFQATT and CDR2 SNEGSKA (reference sequence). The CDR3 is 11 amino acids. V gave up 7 bases and J gave up 5 bases, with 8 bases separating them. The CDR3 region is CSVPRNEKLFF. Written as DNA, the CDR3 is TGCAGTGTTCCCCGGAATGAAAAACTGTTTTTT.

This chain uses TRBV7-2 with TRBJ2-7; 14 bases align to TRBD2. With V trimmed by 4 bases and J by 0 bases, 8 bases remained unmatched. Germline V gene sequence: CDR1 SGHTA, CDR2 FQGNSA. This CDR3 region has 18 residues. The CDR3 loop reads CASSSGLAGEISSYEQYF. CDR3 DNA: TGTGCCAGCAGCTCGGGACTAGCGGGGGAGATAAGCTCCTACGAGCAGTACTTC.

J is TRBJ1-5 and V is TRBV6-5; D is uncertain. The CDR3 consists of 13 residues. The V and J ends lost 5 bases and 6 bases respectively, with 11 bases between them. The germline gives CDR1 MNHEY, CDR2 SVGAGI. This CDR3 is CASSHYAGQPQHF. As DNA, the CDR3 is TGTGCCAGCAGTCACTATGCAGGTCAGCCCCAGCATTTT.

A few counts support this clone. The V gene is TRBV7-2, the J gene TRBJ1-2, with D perhaps matching TRBD1 (5 bases). This CDR3 comprises 12 residues. V lost 7 bases, J lost 8 bases, and 14 bases lay in between. The germline V gene encodes CDR1 SGHTA and CDR2 FQGNSA. In nucleotides, the CDR3 is TGTGCCAGCACTTTGCGGGGCTACGGCTACACCTTC. As protein: CASTLRGYGYTF.

The CDR3 region is CASRPDGNEKLFF. In DNA form, the CDR3 reads TGTGCCAGCAGGCCTGACGGGAATGAAAAACTGTTTTTT. The chain employs TRBV2 and TRBJ1-4; no clear D. Per the germline V gene, CDR1 is SNHLY and CDR2 is FYNNEI. V dropped 6 bases and J dropped 5 bases, with 10 bases sitting between them. CDR3 length equals 13 residues.

The chain carries TRBV2 and TRBJ2-3; D unresolved. This CDR3 is built from 11 residues. Deletions cut 2 bases from V and 5 bases from J, with 2 bases between. Germline values: CDR1 SNHLY, CDR2 FYNNEI. CDR3 sequence: CASSEQDTQYF. The CDR3 DNA sequence: TGTGCCAGCAGTGAACAAGATACGCAGTATTTT.

V usage is TRBV7-9 and J usage is TRBJ2-3; D is ambiguous. This CDR3 is built from 13 residues. Trimming shortened V by 1 base and J by 2 bases, and 4 bases separated the two germline ends. Germline V gene lookup returns CDR1 SEHNR and CDR2 FQNEAQ (reference sequence). DNA for the CDR3: TGTGCCAGCAGCTTAGGAGCCACAGATACGCAGTATTTT. It is translated as CASSLGATDTQYF.

The chain links TRBV5-6 to TRBJ2-3; 11 bases map to TRBD2. This CDR3 is 18 amino acids long. V shed 1 base, J shed 0 bases, and the junction held 7 bases outside the gene matches. Germline V gene sequence: CDR1 SGHDT, CDR2 YYEEEE. This CDR3 is CASSLPRTSGLSTDTQYF. DNA for the CDR3: TGTGCCAGCAGCTTGCCCAGGACTAGCGGGCTTAGCACAGATACGCAGTATTTT.

The J gene is TRBJ2-7, the V gene TRBV5-1; D is unresolved. The CDR3 sequence is 14 residues long. The germline gives CDR1 SGHRS, CDR2 YFSETQ. With 4 bases removed from V and 5 bases from J, the gap between germline ends came to 16 bases. The CDR3 loop is CASSQNQIVHEQYF. CDR3 DNA: TGCGCCAGCAGCCAAAACCAAATAGTCCACGAGCAGTACTTC.

In DNA form, the CDR3 reads TGTGCCAGCACCAAAAAGGGAAAGACAGGGGCCACCTACAATGAGCAGTTCTTC. It specifies CASTKKGKTGATYNEQFF. The chain is built from TRBV7-9 and TRBJ2-1, with TRBD1 matching over 8 bases. The germline gives CDR1 SEHNR, CDR2 FQNEAQ (reference sequence). V shed 7 bases, J shed 2 bases, and the junction held 16 bases outside the gene matches. The CDR3 totals 18 residues.

The chain combines TRBV10-3 with TRBJ1-1; perhaps TRBD1 as D (6 bases). Germline values: CDR1 ENHRY, CDR2 SYGVKD. The CDR3 length is 14 residues. V lost 7 bases to trimming and J lost 1 base, with 13 bases between them. DNA of the CDR3: TGTGCCATCAAACCGGGACACAAGAACACTGAAGCTTTCTTT. Protein: CAIKPGHKNTEAFF.

The V gene is TRBV15, the J gene TRBJ2-3, with a possible D match to TRBD2 (6 bases). Per germline, CDR1 LNHNV and CDR2 YYDKDF (reference sequence). The CDR3 totals 13 residues. V was pared by 4 bases and J by 4 bases, with 9 bases between. CDR3: CATSTTGADTQYF. CDR3 DNA sequence: TGTGCCACCAGCACCACGGGGGCAGATACGCAGTATTTT.

The V and J genes are TRBV4-3 and TRBJ1-1; D gene ambiguous. This CDR3 is 13 amino acids long. Between the trimmed V and J ends, which lost 4 bases and 7 bases, there was a span of 13 bases. In germline, CDR1 is LGHNA, CDR2 YSLEER. CDR3 sequence reads: CASSPEGFGEAFF. The CDR3 coding sequence is TGCGCCAGCAGCCCGGAGGGTTTCGGTGAAGCTTTCTTT.

This clone was seen only a few times. V and J are TRBV15 and TRBJ1-3; D unclear. Germline CDR1 and CDR2: LNHNV and YYDKDF (reference sequence). With 1 base removed from V and 0 bases from J, the gap between germline ends came to 7 bases. This CDR3 comprises 15 residues. As DNA, the CDR3 is TGTGCCACCAGCAGAGGTGGCGGCTCTGGAAACACCATATATTTT. Translated: CATSRGGGSGNTIYF.

This sequence joins TRBV28 and TRBJ1-5; D unresolved. The CDR3 loop spans 16 amino acids. Between the trimmed V and J ends, which lost 6 bases and 7 bases, there was a span of 22 bases. From germline, CDR1 is MDHEN and CDR2 SYDVKM. This CDR3 reads CASSRGEGWARQPQHF. CDR3 in DNA: TGTGCCAGCAGCCGCGGGGAAGGGTGGGCCCGGCAGCCCCAGCATTTT.

This clone was detected a few times. V usage is TRBV28 and J usage is TRBJ1-5; D may be TRBD1 (6 bases). Trimming left V 1 base short and J 5 bases short, with 12 bases between. The CDR3 is 15 residues long. Per the germline V gene, CDR1 is MDHEN and CDR2 is SYDVKM. CDR3 amino acids: CASSLSRGAYQPQHF. The CDR3 DNA reads as TGTGCCAGCAGTTTATCGCGGGGGGCGTATCAGCCCCAGCATTTT.

This clone was seen once. This chain's CDR3 is CASSAKSGGAGEQFF. CDR3 nucleotide sequence: TGTGCCAGCAGTGCCAAAAGCGGGGGGGCCGGTGAGCAGTTCTTC. This chain joins TRBV2 and TRBJ2-1, with TRBD2 matching 10 bases. The CDR3 contains 15 residues. Germline V CDR1 and CDR2: SNHLY, FYNNEI. After removal of 4 bases from V and 9 bases from J, the junction contained 9 bases not matched to a gene. Drawing the rest from reference TRBV2 and TRBJ2-1, the complete variable domain is EPEVTQTPSHQVTQMGQEVILRCVPISNHLYFYWYRQILGQKVEFLVSFYNNEISEKSEIFDDQFSVERPDGSNFTLKIRSTKLEDSAMYFCASSAKSGGAGEQFFGPGTRLTVL.

The V and J genes are TRBV28 and TRBJ1-6, with D perhaps matching TRBD1 (6 bases). CDR1 is MDHEN, CDR2 SYDVKM, per germline. Deletions cut 3 bases from V and 9 bases from J, with 12 bases between. The CDR3 has 14 amino acids. The CDR3: CASSFVGQFSPLHF. The CDR3 DNA is TGTGCCAGCAGTTTTGTGGGACAATTTTCACCCCTCCACTTT.

This clone was counted between two and nine times. The chain links TRBV5-8 to TRBJ2-7, with TRBD2 as a possible D gene (6 bases). Germline CDR1 and CDR2: SGHTS and YDEGEE. With 2 bases removed from V and 1 base from J, the gap between germline ends came to 10 bases. The CDR3 has 14 amino acids. The CDR3: CASSLPGASYEQYF. The CDR3, as DNA: TGTGCCAGCAGCTTACCGGGAGCGTCCTACGAGCAGTACTTC.

V gene TRBV28 combines with J gene TRBJ2-7; D is unresolved. This CDR3 spans 14 amino acids. In germline, CDR1 is MDHEN, CDR2 SYDVKM. V lost 1 base and J 0 bases, leaving 7 bases between the germline ends. CDR3 coding DNA: TGTGCCAGCAGTTTATCATACATCTCCTACGAGCAGTACTTC. Its protein is CASSLSYISYEQYF.

The V call is TRBV6-1, the J call TRBJ1-2; perhaps TRBD1 as D (5 bases). The CDR3 extends over 14 amino acids. V lost 5 bases and J lost 5, with 15 bases in between. Germline lookup yields CDR1 MNHNS and CDR2 SASEGT. The CDR3 spells CASSPGNLGYGYTF. CDR3 nucleotide sequence: TGTGCCAGCAGTCCAGGGAATCTTGGGTATGGCTACACCTTC.

V is TRBV19 and J is TRBJ2-2, with 7 bases matching TRBD1. Germline V gene lookup returns CDR1 LNHDA and CDR2 SQIVND (reference sequence). CDR3 length equals 15 residues. The ends lost 7 bases at V and 6 bases at J; junction bases unmatched: 11. CDR3 sequence reads: CASTPGGRASGELFF. The CDR3 nucleotides read TGTGCCAGTACTCCAGGGGGTAGGGCGTCCGGGGAGCTGTTTTTT.

This clone has a single count. The chain carries TRBV6-5 and TRBJ1-1, with 11 bases identical to TRBD1. With 4 bases clipped from V and 4 bases from J, the junction kept 2 bases outside the gene matches. The germline V gene has CDR1 MNHEY and CDR2 SVGAGI. The CDR3 has 14 amino acids. CDR3 amino acids: CASSSGTGGTEAFF. The CDR3 bases are TGTGCCAGCAGTTCCGGGACAGGGGGCACTGAAGCTTTCTTT.